This TCR beta chain was captured by sequencing in a study of siplizumab effects on memory and regulatory T cells. Study-level points and caveats: Treatment with siplizumab left mappable alloreactive CD4+ clones averaging around 69% Treg-derived, compared with 25% to 30% in controls. The study did not confirm that proliferating Tregs from siplizumab cultures were suppressive.

Trimming took 4 bases from V and 8 from J, leaving 16 bases between them. The CDR3 is 14 amino acids. Looked up from germline, CDR1 is SNHLY and CDR2 is FYNNEI. Note on this clone: Its antigen is as yet unknown.

The method was immunoSEQ multiplex PCR; TCRdb's version includes in-frame clones alone and lacks a portion of them. The data hold around 87,000 clones, with 70% to 90% observed a single time. The gene calls are TRBV2 and TRBJ2-3; D is perhaps TRBD1 or TRBD2 (6 bases each). Input material: CD4+ T cells sorted from blood. The receptor was isolated from a human donor in good health. For the CDR3, the DNA is TGTGCCAGCAGTGCTTCCGGCCCGGGGGCTACGCAGTATTTT. Its translation: CASSASGPGATQYF.